The 20 T cell receptor beta chains listed next were all sequenced from one sample in a study of T cells in Graves' hyperthyroidism and ophthalmopathy. It was RNA transcripts that yielded the amplified TCR beta CDR3 regions. First-round RT-PCR targeting the TCR CDR3 was performed with the HTBI primer set. Each CDR3 protein gets one entry after TCRdb re-called the multiplex PCR reads with MiXCR. The data show around 290,000 distinct CDR3 sequences, with roughly 13% seen just once and approximately 7.9% held by the top ten. Sequencing was carried out using blood. These receptors all stem from a woman in her 40s with Graves' hyperthyroidism.

This clonotype came up many times. The J gene is TRBJ2-7, the V gene TRBV11-2, with 7 bases fitting TRBD1. V dropped 0 bases and J dropped 3; count of bases not matched to a gene: 8. CDR1 and CDR2 (germline): SGHAT, FQNNGV. The length of the CDR3 is 16 residues. The CDR3 protein is CASSLDSTGAYYEQYF. CDR3 DNA: TGTGCCAGCAGCTTAGATAGCACAGGGGCTTACTACGAGCAGTACTTC.

This clonotype was seen at least ten times. The chain couples TRBV2 to TRBJ2-7; D not resolved. Looked up from germline, CDR1 is SNHLY and CDR2 is FYNNEI. The ends were cut back, 4 bases at V and 6 bases at J, with 10 bases in the middle. There are 12 residues in the CDR3. In nucleotides, the CDR3 is TGTGCCAGCAGTGTTGTCCTGGGCGAGCAGTACTTC. It is translated as CASSVVLGEQYF.

Ten or more counts support this clonotype. The V and J genes are TRBV5-4 and TRBJ2-1; D gene ambiguous. Trimming took 0 bases from V and 8 from J, leaving 6 bases between them. There are 12 residues in the CDR3. Germline V lookup: CDR1 SGHNT, CDR2 YYREEE (reference sequence). The CDR3 region is CASSLDSYEQFF. The DNA for the CDR3 is TGTGCCAGCAGCTTGGATTCGTATGAGCAGTTCTTC.

This clonotype has a handful of counts. Here the CDR3 reads CASKGAGELFF. CDR3 nucleotide sequence: TGTGCCAGCAAAGGGGCGGGGGAGCTGTTTTTT. The genes are TRBV2 and TRBJ2-2, with TRBD1 as a possible D gene (5 bases). The CDR3 sequence is 11 residues long. The V end lost 7 bases, the J end lost 8 bases, and 8 bases lay between the germline ends. The V gene's germline CDR1 is SNHLY and CDR2 FYNNEI.

In its sample, this clonotype was seen many times. The rearrangement joins TRBV3-1 to TRBJ2-1; no clear D gene. V lost 0 bases, J lost 6 bases, and 9 bases lay in between. The length of the CDR3 is 14 residues. Germline V gene sequence: CDR1 LGHDT, CDR2 YNNKEL (reference sequence). The CDR3 is CASSQDRVTNEQFF. CDR3 nucleotide sequence: TGTGCCAGCAGCCAAGATCGGGTAACCAATGAGCAGTTCTTC.

This clonotype was observed a few times. The chain employs TRBV7-9 and TRBJ2-3; 9 nucleotides match TRBD2. Germline CDR1 and CDR2: SEHNR and FQNEAQ (reference sequence). This CDR3 has 16 residues. The V segment lost 5 bases and the J segment 4 bases; nucleotides outside the gene matches: 10. As DNA, the CDR3 is TGTGCCAGCAGCGGTAGCGGGGGAGAGGAAGCAGATACGCAGTATTTT. Its translation is CASSGSGGEEADTQYF.

This clonotype was detected ten times or more. The V call is TRBV5-6, the J call TRBJ1-2; D remains unclear. The germline CDR1 and CDR2 sequences are SGHDT and YYEEEE. V gave up 4 bases and J gave up 10 bases, with 17 bases separating them. This CDR3 is 13 amino acids long. CDR3 in DNA: TGTGCCAGCAGCCTTAATCGTAATCGGGCCTACACCTTC. Translating it yields CASSLNRNRAYTF.

This clonotype was observed many times. The rearrangement links TRBV2 to TRBJ2-7; 14 positions match TRBD2. CDR3 size: 13 residues. V shed 9 bases and J 7 bases; nucleotides not matched to a gene: 5. The germline V gene encodes CDR1 SNHLY and CDR2 FYNNEI. The CDR3 DNA reads TGTGCCAGAGGGACTAGCGGGAGAGGGGAGCAGTACTTC. It yields the protein CARGTSGRGEQYF.

This clonotype was detected many times. This chain uses TRBV5-6 with TRBJ2-7; D is uncertain. The V end was cut by 0 bases, the J end by 6 bases, with 7 bases between. In germline, CDR1 is SGHDT, CDR2 YYEEEE. The CDR3 is 12 amino acids. The CDR3 DNA sequence: TGTGCCAGCAGCTTGGGGGCATCCGAGCAGTACTTC. It encodes CASSLGASEQYF. Variable domain in full (rest from reference TRBV5-6 and TRBJ2-7): DAGVTQSPTHLIKTRGQQVTLRCSPKSGHDTVSWYQQALGQGPQFIFQYYEEEERQRGNFPDRFSGHQFPNYSSELNVNALLLGDSALYLCASSLGASEQYFGPGTRLTVT.

This clonotype was observed at least ten times. The genes are TRBV2 and TRBJ1-4, with TRBD1 matching over 10 bases. The CDR3 totals 12 residues. V lost 8 bases and J lost 11; bases outside the gene matches: 5. CDR1 is SNHLY, CDR2 FYNNEI, per germline. The CDR3: CASGQGEEKLFF. In DNA, the CDR3 is TGTGCCAGCGGACAGGGGGAGGAGAAACTGTTTTTT.

There are many counts of this clonotype. The CDR3 DNA reads as TGTGCCAGCAGCGAGGTGAGCTCCTACAATGAGCAGTTCTTC. Encoded protein: CASSEVSSYNEQFF. This chain uses TRBV6-2 or TRBV6-3 with TRBJ2-1; D remains unclear. This CDR3 is built from 14 residues. Germline CDR1 reads MNHEY; CDR2 reads SVGEGT. The V and J ends lost 6 bases and 0 bases respectively, with 9 bases between them.

This clonotype was counted between two and nine times. This rearrangement joins TRBV7-2 to TRBJ2-2; TRBD2 matches 12 bases. The CDR3 length is 14 residues. Per the germline V gene, CDR1 is SGHTA and CDR2 is FQGNSA. V shed 4 bases, J shed 8 bases, and the junction held 2 bases outside the gene matches. This chain's CDR3 is CASSSGLAGGELFF. DNA of the CDR3: TGTGCCAGCAGCTCCGGACTAGCGGGGGGGGAGCTGTTTTTT.

The rearrangement uses TRBV28 and TRBJ1-1; 7 nucleotides align to TRBD1. This CDR3 has 15 residues. Losses at the gene ends were 2 bases for V and 3 bases for J; bases not matched to a gene: 6. Per germline, CDR1 MDHEN and CDR2 SYDVKM. CDR3 sequence: CASSLPTGADTEAFF. Here the CDR3 DNA reads TGTGCCAGCAGTTTACCTACAGGGGCGGACACTGAAGCTTTCTTT. Looking up the rest from reference TRBV28 and TRBJ1-1 gives the full variable domain: DVKVTQSSRYLVKRTGEKVFLECVQDMDHENMFWYRQDPGLGLRLIYFSYDVKMKEKGDIPEGYSVSREKKERFSLILESASTNQTSMYLCASSLPTGADTEAFFGQGTRLTVV.

The rearrangement joins TRBV20-1 to TRBJ1-5, with D unclear. The germline V and J ends were trimmed by 5 bases and 2 bases, with 10 bases remaining between them. This CDR3 spans 13 amino acids. Germline V gene sequence: CDR1 DFQATT, CDR2 SNEGSKA (reference sequence). CDR3 residues: CSALLHGNQPQHF. CDR3 coding DNA: TGCAGTGCTTTACTTCATGGCAATCAGCCCCAGCATTTT.

This clonotype was recorded many times. CDR3: CASSSNPGGGYTF. The CDR3 DNA reads TGTGCCAGCAGTTCTAACCCGGGGGGGGGCTACACCTTC. The genes are TRBV28 and TRBJ1-2, with D possibly TRBD1 on 5 matching bases. The CDR3 is 13 residues long. V lost 4 bases, J lost 8 bases, and 14 bases lay in between. The germline gives CDR1 MDHEN, CDR2 SYDVKM.

The rearrangement uses TRBV19 and TRBJ1-4; possibly TRBD1 for D (5 bases). CDR1 and CDR2 (germline): LNHDA, SQIVND (reference sequence). V was pared by 5 bases and J by 4 bases, with 20 bases between. The CDR3 covers 17 residues. The CDR3 reads CASSPWRGREVNEKLFF. The CDR3 coding sequence is TGTGCCAGTAGTCCCTGGCGGGGCAGGGAGGTTAATGAAAAACTGTTTTTT.

This clonotype was seen many times. V is TRBV18 and J is TRBJ2-5; D might be TRBD1 (6 bases). Trimming removed 5 bases from V and 2 bases from J, with 9 bases in between. Germline loops: CDR1 KGHSH, CDR2 LQKENI. This CDR3 is built from 13 residues. The CDR3 sequence is CASSRDTQETQYF. Here the CDR3 DNA reads TGTGCCAGCTCAAGGGACACACAAGAGACCCAGTACTTC.

This clonotype was recorded many times. The V gene is TRBV12-5, the J gene TRBJ2-7, with a weak D call TRBD1 (6 bases). Germline assignment: CDR1 LGHNT and CDR2 FRNRAP. This CDR3 has 16 residues. V was trimmed by 6 bases and J by 0 bases, leaving 18 bases between them. The CDR3 spells CASGQRTAKTSYEQYF. CDR3 nucleotides: TGTGCTAGTGGCCAAAGGACAGCTAAGACCTCCTACGAGCAGTACTTC.

The chain combines TRBV6-1 with TRBJ1-2, with 9 positions matching TRBD1. The CDR3 runs 15 residues. With 6 bases clipped from V and 6 bases from J, the junction kept 11 bases outside the gene matches. CDR1 MNHNS and CDR2 SASEGT come from the germline V gene. CDR3 amino acids: CASSRDPTGGNGYTF. In DNA, the CDR3 is TGTGCCAGCAGCCGCGACCCGACAGGGGGGAATGGCTACACCTTC.

The rearrangement uses TRBV20-1 and TRBJ2-7, with D unclear. The CDR3 has 11 residues. The germline CDR1 and CDR2 sequences are DFQATT and SNEGSKA (reference sequence). Trimming took 5 bases from V and 0 from J, leaving 5 bases between them. CDR3 amino acids: CSALFSYEQYF. Here the CDR3 DNA reads TGCAGTGCTCTCTTCTCCTACGAGCAGTACTTC.